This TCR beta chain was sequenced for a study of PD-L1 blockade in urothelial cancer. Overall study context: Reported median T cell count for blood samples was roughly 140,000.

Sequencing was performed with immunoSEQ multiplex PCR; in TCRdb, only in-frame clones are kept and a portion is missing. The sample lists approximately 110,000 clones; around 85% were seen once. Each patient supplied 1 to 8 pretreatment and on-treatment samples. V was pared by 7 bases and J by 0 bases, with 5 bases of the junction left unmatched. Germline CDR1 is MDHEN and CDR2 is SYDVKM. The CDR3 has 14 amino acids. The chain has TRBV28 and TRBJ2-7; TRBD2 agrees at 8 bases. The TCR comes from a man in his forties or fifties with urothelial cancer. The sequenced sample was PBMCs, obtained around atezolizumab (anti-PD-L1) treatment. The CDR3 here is CASKTGGSSYEQYF. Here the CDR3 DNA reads TGTGCCAGCAAAACGGGGGGGAGCTCCTACGAGCAGTACTTC.